This TCR beta chain comes out of a study of Ad26.COV2.S vaccination and SARS-CoV-2 variants. TCRdb's table, derived via immunoSEQ multiplex PCR, lists solely in-frame clones and lacks some. This sample has 250,000 to 300,000 clones, with over 75% found just once. Stated treatment: around 19 received Ad26.COV2.S at low or high dose, single or two shots; a few received placebo; per-sample allocation not given. Sampling took place 63 days after the first vaccine or placebo injection. The CDR3 is 15 amino acids. The V end lost 3 bases, the J end lost 6 bases, and 18 bases lay between the germline ends. Germline CDR1 and CDR2: LGHNT and FRNRAP.

The chain joins TRBV12-5 to TRBJ2-7; possibly TRBD1 for D (7 bases). This specimen consisted of peripheral blood, obtained in a trial of Ad26.COV2.S vaccine versus placebo. This clonotype was obtained from a person aged 18-60 years who received the Ad26.COV2.S COVID-19 vaccine or a placebo. CDR3 coding DNA: TGTGCTAGTGGTTTTCAACAGGGGAGGCCCGCCGAGCAGTACTTC. It specifies CASGFQQGRPAEQYF.